One and the same sample provided the 21 T cell receptor beta chains below, sequenced in a study of T cell repertoires in cytomegalovirus infection. MiXCR, run by TCRdb on the reads, gives a single entry per CDR3 protein. The repertoire holds 650,000 to 900,000 distinct CDR3 sequences, with under 35% as singletons. These receptors' targets are unknown. This specimen was cultured CD8+ T cells from PBMCs, taken from culture after CMV antigen stimulation. These receptors were collected from a human donor in good health (CMV status not recorded). Some clones in this sample may be carry-over from other donors' samples.

The rearrangement uses TRBV6-1 and TRBJ1-4; D is perhaps TRBD1 (6 bases). Trimming took off 7 bases at V and 5 bases at J, with 14 bases between the two ends. Germline CDR1 is MNHNS and CDR2 is SASEGT. The CDR3 totals 14 residues. The CDR3 loop is CASTQGIGNEKLFF. CDR3 DNA: TGTGCCAGCACCCAGGGGATCGGGAATGAAAAACTGTTTTTT.

The table lists this clonotype with many counts. The chain employs TRBV7-8 and TRBJ2-3; TRBD2 might be the D (5 bases). V was cut by 6 bases and J by 2 bases, with 15 bases left in between. Germline V gives CDR1 SGHVS, CDR2 FQNEAQ. This CDR3 is 15 amino acids long. The CDR3 sequence is CASSFPGVDTDTQYF. CDR3 bases: TGTGCCAGCAGTTTCCCCGGGGTGGACACAGATACGCAGTATTTT.

This chain uses TRBV27 with TRBJ2-1, with 10 bases fitting TRBD2. Germline CDR1 and CDR2: MNHEY and SMNVEV (reference sequence). The CDR3 consists of 16 residues. V gave up 5 bases and J gave up 8 bases; unmatched junction bases: 12. The CDR3 sequence is CASSPLPGLAMDEQFF. CDR3 nucleotides: TGTGCCAGCAGTCCCCTCCCGGGACTAGCGATGGATGAGCAGTTCTTC.

The chain carries TRBV28 and TRBJ2-3; 11 bases line up with TRBD2. Germline V gives CDR1 MDHEN, CDR2 SYDVKM. V dropped 5 bases and J dropped 2; count of bases not matched to a gene: 6. This CDR3 comprises 16 residues. CDR3 DNA: TGTGCCAGCAGTGCCCTAGCGGGGGGAACCACAGATACGCAGTATTTT. Its protein is CASSALAGGTTDTQYF.

The V call is TRBV5-4, the J call TRBJ1-2; D unclear. Germline V gene lookup returns CDR1 SGHNT and CDR2 YYREEE (reference sequence). The CDR3 is 16 amino acids. V lost 1 base and J lost 3, with 16 bases in between. The CDR3 loop reads CASSLLYVSGYYGYTF. The CDR3 DNA is TGTGCCAGCAGCTTGCTTTACGTCAGCGGCTACTATGGCTACACCTTC.

Many counts were recorded for this clonotype. The chain employs TRBV29-1 and TRBJ2-7, with D tentatively TRBD2 (6 bases). Trimming left V 4 bases short and J 0 bases short, with 10 bases between. Germline V CDR1 and CDR2: SQVTM, ANQGSEA. This CDR3 has 13 amino acids. In DNA, the CDR3 is TGCAGCGTTGTCCGGGACTCCTCCTACGAGCAGTACTTC. Translating gives CSVVRDSSYEQYF.

This clonotype has just a few counts. The chain employs TRBV20-1 and TRBJ2-4; possibly TRBD1 or TRBD2 for D (5 bases each). The CDR3 sequence is 18 residues long. Trimming cost V 0 bases and J 0 bases, with 18 bases left between them. Germline V lookup: CDR1 DFQATT, CDR2 SNEGSKA (reference sequence). The CDR3 DNA reads as TGCAGTGCTAGAGATCGAGGGGTTAGGGTCCTAGCCAAAAACATTCAGTACTTC. This codes for CSARDRGVRVLAKNIQYF.

Comments on this clonotype: This clone may be a read error of a much larger clone one base away. This rearrangement joins TRBV12-3 or TRBV12-4 to TRBJ2-3; D uncertain. The CDR3 consists of 13 residues. CDR3: CASTWGNTVTQYF. The DNA for the CDR3 is TGTGCCAGCACGTGGGGAAACACAGTTACGCAGTATTTT.

The V gene is TRBV19, the J gene TRBJ1-5; perhaps TRBD1 as D (5 bases). The CDR3 has 15 residues. Germline-derived CDR1 and CDR2 are LNHDA and SQIVND (reference sequence). The V end lost 3 bases, the J end lost 4 bases, and 13 bases lay between the germline ends. The CDR3 nucleotides read TGTGCCAGTAGTATTTGGGGCCAAACTAATCAGCCCCAGCATTTT. Translation gives CASSIWGQTNQPQHF.

This clonotype was observed many times. The rearrangement joins TRBV19 to TRBJ2-7, with 9 bases fitting TRBD1. J gave up 2 bases and V 4 bases, and 6 bases lay outside the gene matches. The CDR3 spans 15 residues. CDR1 and CDR2 (germline): LNHDA, SQIVND (reference sequence). The CDR3 sequence: CASSTGTGPAYEQYV. CDR3 DNA: TGTGCCAGTAGTACGGGGACAGGGCCAGCCTACGAGCAGTACGTC.

The sample holds a few counts of this clonotype. This chain uses TRBV12-3 or TRBV12-4 with TRBJ2-3; TRBD2 agrees at 8 bases. J gave up 6 bases and V 5 bases, and 7 bases lay outside the gene matches. The CDR3 is 14 residues long. CDR3 residues: CASSPHGGGDTQYF. In DNA form, the CDR3 reads TGTGCCAGCAGTCCCCACGGGGGGGGTGATACGCAGTATTTT.

In this sample, this clonotype turned up many times. The V call is TRBV7-2, the J call TRBJ2-7; D call uncertain. The V and J ends lost 2 bases and 3 bases respectively, with 8 bases between them. The CDR3 consists of 13 residues. Germline CDR1 reads SGHTA; CDR2 reads FQGNSA. The CDR3 sequence: CASSLKLVYEQYF. The CDR3 region has the DNA TGTGCCAGCAGCTTAAAATTGGTCTACGAGCAGTACTTC.

The CDR3 DNA follows: TGTGCCAGCACCGGGGATGCCTACGAGCAGTACGTC. Protein: CASTGDAYEQYV. This chain links TRBV6-2 or TRBV6-3 with TRBJ2-7; D is possibly TRBD2 (5 bases). The V gene's germline CDR1 is MNHEY and CDR2 SVGEGT. This CDR3 comprises 12 residues. The germline V and J ends were trimmed by 7 bases and 2 bases, with 9 bases remaining between them.

This clonotype was counted once. The chain links TRBV6-2 or TRBV6-3 to TRBJ1-1; 7 bases map to TRBD1. The trim removed 6 bases at V and 14 bases at J, leaving 12 bases unmatched. Germline V CDR1 and CDR2: MNHEY, SVGEGT. The CDR3 runs 12 residues. For the CDR3, the DNA is TGTGCCAGCAGGGCCGGGACAGTAAGCTTCTTCTTT. Translating it yields CASRAGTVSFFF.

This rearrangement joins TRBV13 to TRBJ1-1; D perhaps matches TRBD1 (5 bases). Trimming left V 4 bases short and J 11 bases short, with 14 bases between. Germline assignment: CDR1 PRHDT and CDR2 FYEKMQ (reference sequence). The CDR3 extends over 12 amino acids. The CDR3 protein is CASSSTRGRAFF. In DNA form, the CDR3 reads TGTGCCAGCAGCTCCACAAGGGGCCGGGCTTTCTTT.

The chain links TRBV7-8 to TRBJ1-5; D not resolved. This CDR3 is built from 16 residues. Germline lookup yields CDR1 SGHVS and CDR2 FQNEAQ. Trimming took 4 bases from V and 0 from J, leaving 13 bases between them. The CDR3 region is CASSSGRVGSNQPQHF. The CDR3 DNA follows: TGTGCCAGCAGCTCTGGACGGGTTGGTAGCAATCAGCCCCAGCATTTT.

This clonotype was detected ten times or more. V and J are TRBV7-6 and TRBJ1-1; 8 positions match TRBD1. CDR1 and CDR2 from the germline V gene are SGHVS and FNYEAQ. CDR3 length: 14 residues. With 5 bases clipped from V and 3 bases from J, the junction kept 5 bases outside the gene matches. CDR3 sequence (DNA): TGTGCCAGCAGCCCAGGGGGCGCCGACACTGAAGCTTTCTTT. As protein: CASSPGGADTEAFF. Using reference TRBV7-6 and TRBJ1-1 for the parts outside the CDR3, the full variable domain is GAGVSQSPRYKVTKRGQDVALRCDPISGHVSLYWYRQALGQGPEFLTYFNYEAQQDKSGLPNDRFSAERPEGSISTLTIQRTEQRDSAMYRCASSPGGADTEAFFGQGTRLTVV.

This clonotype appeared a few times. The chain joins TRBV20-1 to TRBJ2-5, with a tentative D call TRBD2 (6 bases). The CDR3 totals 12 residues. CDR1 DFQATT and CDR2 SNEGSKA come from the germline V gene (reference sequence). V lost 5 bases and J 5 bases, leaving 12 bases between the germline ends. This chain's CDR3 is CSAPGAGETQYF. CDR3 nucleotides: TGCAGTGCTCCGGGAGCAGGGGAGACCCAGTACTTC.

The chain links TRBV13 to TRBJ1-6; the D is unclear. The CDR3 has 14 amino acids. CDR1 and CDR2 from the germline V gene are PRHDT and FYEKMQ (reference sequence). Trimming removed 3 bases from V and 7 bases from J, with 10 bases in between. The CDR3: CASSLRQANSPLHF. CDR3 DNA sequence: TGTGCCAGCAGCTTGAGGCAGGCAAATTCACCCCTCCACTTT.

In this sample, this clonotype turned up many times. The chain couples TRBV7-6 to TRBJ2-5; D possibly matches TRBD1 or TRBD2 (5 bases each). V dropped 8 bases and J dropped 4 bases, with 14 bases sitting between them. From germline, CDR1 is SGHVS and CDR2 FNYEAQ. The CDR3 has 13 amino acids. The CDR3: CASRPPRGETQYF. DNA for the CDR3: TGTGCCAGCCGACCCCCGAGGGGAGAGACCCAGTACTTC. The entire variable domain, with the rest obtained from reference TRBV7-6 and TRBJ2-5, is as follows: GAGVSQSPRYKVTKRGQDVALRCDPISGHVSLYWYRQALGQGPEFLTYFNYEAQQDKSGLPNDRFSAERPEGSISTLTIQRTEQRDSAMYRCASRPPRGETQYFGPGTRLLVL.

The chain combines TRBV2 with TRBJ2-2, with D unclear. Between the trimmed V and J ends, which lost 8 bases and 3 bases, there was a span of 19 bases. Germline CDR1 is SNHLY and CDR2 is FYNNEI. The CDR3 extends over 16 amino acids. The CDR3 region is CASGKTRLADTGELFF. CDR3 sequence (DNA): TGTGCCAGCGGGAAGACAAGACTTGCGGACACCGGGGAGCTGTTTTTT.